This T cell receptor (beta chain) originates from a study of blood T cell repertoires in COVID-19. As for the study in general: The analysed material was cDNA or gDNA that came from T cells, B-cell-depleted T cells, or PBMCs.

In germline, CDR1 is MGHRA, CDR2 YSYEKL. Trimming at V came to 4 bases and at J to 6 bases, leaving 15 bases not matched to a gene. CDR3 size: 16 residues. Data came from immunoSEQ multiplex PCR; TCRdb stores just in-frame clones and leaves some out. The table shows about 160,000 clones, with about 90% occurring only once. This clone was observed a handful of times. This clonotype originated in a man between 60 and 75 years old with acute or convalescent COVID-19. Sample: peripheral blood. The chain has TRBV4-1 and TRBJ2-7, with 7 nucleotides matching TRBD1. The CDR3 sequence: CASSRVLRDREVEQYF. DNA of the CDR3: TGCGCCAGCAGCCGCGTGCTCCGGGACAGAGAGGTCGAGCAGTACTTC.